The sequence of this TCR beta chain was determined in a study of shared clonotypes between healthy human individuals. Profiled with immunoSEQ multiplex PCR; TCRdb holds only in-frame clones, not every one. The profile shows a few million clones, 80% to 95% of them singletons. The CDR3 has 14 amino acids. The germline gives CDR1 SGDLS, CDR2 YYNGEE. V was trimmed by 3 bases and J by 2 bases, leaving 9 bases between them. Only CD45RO-negative cells positively selected for CCR7 counted as naive CD8 cells, so terminally differentiated effector memory CD45RA+ cells were excluded. This receptor was obtained from a man between 18 and 35 years old in good health. Some clones in this sample may be carry-over from other donors' samples. J is TRBJ2-4 and V is TRBV9, with a tentative D call TRBD1 (6 bases). Sequences were obtained from naive CD8+ T cells from PBMCs. This CDR3 reads CASSGGGSKNIQYF. As DNA, the CDR3 is TGTGCCAGCAGCGGAGGGGGTTCCAAAAACATTCAGTACTTC.